The source of this T cell receptor (beta chain) is a study of brain T cells in children with intractable seizures (dated by TCRdb to the early 2020s). Regarding the research as a whole: Resected brain tissue from 53 pediatric epilepsy surgery cases was initially screened for immune gene transcripts with a NanoString immunology panel. About 70% of the 12 selected surgery cases also had pre-surgery blood sequenced, which left four cases with brain tissue only.

The label giving this sample's time point can be read as: blood from clinic visit 5 months post-surgery; TSC patient then seizure free. The surgery cases showing the highest brain T cell transcript signatures were chosen for TCR beta chain sequencing of brain tissue and, when available, of blood. Before surgery, patients had received at least one anti-epileptic drug. The TCR-sequenced patients were children whose drug-resistant epilepsy was caused by tuberous sclerosis complex, focal cortical dysplasia, Rasmussen encephalitis or hemimegalencephaly. The Monarch genomic DNA purification kit was used to extract bulk genomic DNA from unsorted brain tissue and whole blood. The study at large found these results: Because sequencing depth was different between pre-surgery and post-surgery blood, clones absent from the pre-surgery sample may reflect undersampling. The patients' HCMV serostatus was not known, and viral specificity was inferred solely from CDR3 sequence similarity.

The immunoSEQ assay was applied to genomic DNA to generate the TCR beta chain sequences. Under the source paper's analysis protocol: CDR3 sequences that did not begin with the conserved framework cysteine at position 104 were removed by hand. To get clonality, the normalized Shannon's Diversity Index was subtracted from one, giving values from 0 (maximal diversity) to 1 (oligoclonal). Differences in the frequency of the same CDR3 between samples, such as brain versus blood, were assessed with chi-squared comparison-of-proportions tests. Public clonotypes were found by searching immuneACCESS, and the VDJdb browser was used to assess similarity to known antiviral clonotypes. The table was pulled from immuneACCESS by TCRdb, which kept in-frame rearrangements only. Such tables lose some clones; where checked, under half of the loss comes from unresolved V genes, and the rest has no known cause. Clonal size and the V and J genes are those of that table, whereas D and trimming came from the DNA. The sample yields approximately 330,000 clones; roughly 93% were counted once. 4.5% to 7% of the sample is taken by the ten largest.

Note on this clone: The antigen it binds to is not known. No quality values exist for individual bases; no much larger clone is one base distant.

This TCR derives from a boy under two years old with tuberous sclerosis and intractable seizures. Specimen: peripheral blood, collected 4 to 5 months after surgery.

The DNA is TGTGCCAGCAGTGAGCCTAGCGAGATTCAGGAGGGAGAGACCCAGTACTTC. This sequence encodes CASSEPSEIQEGETQYF. The rearrangement combines TRBV2 with TRBJ2-5; possibly the D gene is TRBD2, per 6 matching bases. The V end loses 3 bases and the J end loses 4 bases, and a stretch of 21 bases separates them. Including the terminal cysteine and phenylalanine, the CDR3 comprises 17 residues. The kept DNA is CDR3 alone, 51 bases in frame from the first base. CDR1 and CDR2, looked up from the germline V gene, are SNHLY and FYNNEI. This CDR3, with the reference TRBV2 and TRBJ2-5 proteins standing in past its ends, gives the full variable domain EPEVTQTPSHQVTQMGQEVILRCVPISNHLYFYWYRQILGQKVEFLVSFYNNEISEKSEIFDDQFSVERPDGSNFTLKIRSTKLEDSAMYFCASSEPSEIQEGETQYFGPGTRLLVL.